This T cell receptor delta chain comes out of a study of gamma-delta chains in newborns, infants, children. Study at large: Innate gammadelta T cells reportedly expand polyclonally right after birth, driven by microbial exposure, per the title.

TCRdb reanalysed the reads via CATT. This table holds about 6,900 delta-chain clones, 2% to 2.5% found once. Judged by abundance, this clone is medium-sized. The same CDR3 can be traced to other DNA sequences in this sample. The CDR3 spans 19 residues. With V trimmed by 3 bases and J by 2 bases, 6 bases remained unmatched. Germline CDR1 GEAIGNYY, CDR2 EKD. The chain has TRDV2 and TRDJ3; 13 bases are shared with TRDD3. The sequencing sample was made of blood. The TCR was taken from a child who was a newborn, infant or young child, either healthy, febrile or measles-vaccinated (not recorded which). CDR3 region: CACDGLLGDTAWDTRQMFF. Here the CDR3 DNA reads TGTGCCTGTGACGGTCTACTGGGGGATACGGCCTGGGACACCCGACAGATGTTTTTC.